These 10 T cell receptor beta chains were all obtained from the same sample, sequenced in a study of shared clonotypes between healthy human individuals. Method: immunoSEQ multiplex PCR; TCRdb's copy keeps in-frame clones and lacks some. The table includes around 370,000 clones, about 96% detected once. The sample taken for sequencing was memory CD8+ T cells sorted from blood. Specified subset: CD45RO+ cells pooled with CCR7-negative TemRA cells. The receptors were sampled from a man aged 30 to 45 in good health.

Regarding this clone: One end of the junction is discordant with germline, which a read error may explain. The chain recombines TRBV23-1 with TRBJ1-2; no reliable D call. TRBV23-1 is filed as an ORF, its function uncertain. This CDR3 contains 9 residues. CDR3 DNA sequence: TGCGCCACACCAAGAGCCCACAATTTC. This encodes CATPRAHNF.

The genes are TRBV6-5 and TRBJ2-2; no clear D gene. This CDR3 contains 13 residues. The germline V and J ends were trimmed by 6 bases and 6 bases, with 11 bases remaining between them. The germline CDR1 and CDR2 sequences are MNHEY and SVGAGI. CDR3 coding DNA: TGTGCCAGCAGCCTGTTTAGGGCCGGGGAGCTGTTTTTT. It codes for CASSLFRAGELFF.

The J gene is TRBJ2-2, the V gene TRBV27; D possibly corresponds to TRBD1 (6 bases). The CDR3 runs to 13 residues. The germline V gene has CDR1 MNHEY and CDR2 SMNVEV (reference sequence). Between the trimmed V and J ends, which lost 10 bases and 0 bases, there was a span of 9 bases. The CDR3 spells CAKGTPNTGELFF. CDR3 bases: TGTGCCAAAGGGACACCGAACACCGGGGAGCTGTTTTTT.

The chain uses TRBV14 and TRBJ2-1; 7 bases line up with TRBD2. CDR1 and CDR2 from the germline V gene are SGHDN and FVKESK. Unmatched junction bases numbered 5, after V lost 5 bases and J lost 1 base. The CDR3 has 15 residues. Written as DNA, the CDR3 is TGTGCCAGCAGCGCCCGGGGGGATTCCTACAATGAGCAGTTCTTC. Translated, it gives CASSARGDSYNEQFF.

The chain is built from TRBV5-4 and TRBJ1-2, with D possibly TRBD1 on 5 matching bases. From germline, CDR1 is SGHNT and CDR2 YYREEE (reference sequence). The CDR3 is 16 amino acids. Trimming took off 1 base at V and 4 bases at J, with 17 bases between the two ends. In DNA form, the CDR3 reads TGTGCCAGCAGCTTGAGACCTCAGGGTGAGCTCTATGGCTACACCTTC. Residues: CASSLRPQGELYGYTF.

The chain recombines TRBV6-8 with TRBJ2-4; unclear D gene. Trimming removed 5 bases from V and 2 bases from J, with 7 bases in between. CDR3 length equals 13 residues. CDR1 is MNHGY and CDR2 is SAAAGT in the germline V gene. CDR3 nucleotide sequence: TGTGCCAGCAGTCGTTGGCCCAAAAACATTCAGTACTTC. This encodes CASSRWPKNIQYF.

The genes are TRBV4-1 and TRBJ2-7, with D unresolved. The CDR3 consists of 14 residues. Germline V gives CDR1 MGHRA, CDR2 YSYEKL. Between the trimmed V and J ends, which lost 2 bases and 1 base, there was a span of 9 bases. In DNA form, the CDR3 reads TGCGCCAGCAGCCAACCTTTACTTTCCTACGAGCAGTACTTC. Amino acids: CASSQPLLSYEQYF.

This rearrangement joins TRBV7-8 to TRBJ1-5, with a weak D call TRBD1 (5 bases). Deletions cut 1 base from V and 3 bases from J, with 13 bases between. The V gene's germline CDR1 is SGHVS and CDR2 FQNEAQ. The CDR3 is made up of 16 amino acids. CDR3 sequence: CASSLDSVGTNQPQHF. CDR3 nucleotide sequence: TGTGCCAGCAGCTTAGATAGTGTAGGGACCAATCAGCCCCAGCATTTT.

V is TRBV30 and J is TRBJ1-5; no clear D gene. The ends were cut back, 3 bases at V and 7 bases at J, with 19 bases in the middle. CDR1 GTSNPN and CDR2 SVGIG come from the germline V gene (reference sequence). This CDR3 spans 15 amino acids. CDR3 residues: CAWSARRAFRQPQHF. The CDR3 nucleotides read TGTGCCTGGAGCGCCCGGAGGGCCTTTCGACAGCCCCAGCATTTT.

J is TRBJ2-1 and V is TRBV20-1, with D unclear. From germline, CDR1 is DFQATT and CDR2 SNEGSKA (reference sequence). V lost 3 bases and J lost 7, with 7 bases in between. The CDR3 totals 11 residues. CDR3 region: CSASDTNEQFF. CDR3 DNA: TGCAGTGCTAGTGATACGAATGAGCAGTTCTTC.